This T cell receptor (beta chain) stems from a study of T-cell reconstitution after alpha-beta-depleted transplantation in children. Findings and limits, study-wide: Some patients' high day-60 TCRbeta diversity was attributed to recipient cells surviving conditioning. Alpha-beta T cells about two months after transplant reportedly derived from several hundred expanded graft clones.

V shed 8 bases and J shed 4 bases, with 16 bases lying between them. Germline V lookup: CDR1 MDHEN, CDR2 SYDVKM. This CDR3 comprises 14 residues. This clonotype has a handful of counts. Its antigen is not identified. Unique molecular identifiers tagged the TCRbeta library. TCRdb recomputed calls from the PCR reads with MiXCR, one row per CDR3 protein. The data contain around 700,000 distinct CDR3 sequences, about an eighth of them singletons. The chain is built from TRBV28 and TRBJ2-3; D may be TRBD2 (6 bases). Material: PBMCs, obtained before TCRalphabeta/CD19-depleted stem cell transplant. The sequence derives from a girl aged 2 to 10 with congenital amegakaryocytic thrombocytopenia, due to receive a stem cell transplant. The CDR3 protein is CASRWTASADTQYF. Written as DNA, the CDR3 is TGTGCCAGCCGGTGGACGGCTAGCGCAGATACGCAGTATTTT.